This T cell receptor (beta chain) appears in the sequencing data of a study of radiotherapy plus CTLA-4 blockade in lung cancer. Measured with immunoSEQ multiplex PCR; TCRdb has only the in-frame clones, and not every one. The sample consists of around 99,000 clones, 70% to 90% of them appearing once. This CDR3 region has 16 residues. Germline-derived CDR1 and CDR2 are SGHRS and YFSETQ. V gave up 0 bases and J gave up 3 bases; unmatched junction bases: 7. The TCR originated in a human donor with non-small cell lung cancer that progressed on radiotherapy plus ipilimumab. The input for sequencing was peripheral blood, taken from a patient treated with radiotherapy plus ipilimumab. V and J are TRBV5-1 and TRBJ2-3; 7 bases map to TRBD2. In DNA form, the CDR3 reads TGCGCCAGCAGCTTGGCGCCAGCGGGATTAACAGATACGCAGTATTTT. Residues: CASSLAPAGLTDTQYF.